This T cell receptor beta chain came from a study of blood T cells in healthy people across ages. Study-level background: About one barcoded beta molecule was captured per two T cells (by template switching).

Study-wide findings and caveats: For the donors, CMV status was unknown and possibly confounded expanded clonotype changes.

CDR3 length equals 16 residues. Trimming removed 1 base at V and 1 base at J, with 13 bases between. CDR1 LNHNV and CDR2 YYDKDF come from the germline V gene (reference sequence). Together with a sample-barcoded 5' primer, a J-beta primer mix was included in a second PCR lasting about 6 to 11 cycles. TCRdb reprocessed the 5' RACE reads with MiXCR, giving one entry per CDR3 protein. The sample includes fewer than 2,000,000 distinct CDR3 sequences, more than 35% of them seen just once. This clonotype was seen more than once but under ten times. Its antigen is still unknown. Sequencing input: blood. The chain links TRBV15 to TRBJ1-1; no clear D gene. The clonotype originates from a human donor in good health. Here the CDR3 reads CATSRGFQLTNTEAFF. The CDR3 DNA sequence: TGTGCCACCAGCAGAGGATTTCAGCTTACGAACACTGAAGCTTTCTTT.